One sample yielded the 13 T cell receptor beta chains listed below, sequenced in a study of molecular identifiers for immune sequencing clone quantification. TCRdb reanalysed the PCR reads using MiXCR and keeps one entry per CDR3 protein. This table holds about 320,000 distinct CDR3 sequences, 24% found once. Sequenced sample: naive CD8+ T cells from blood, with Jurkat cell RNA spiked in. Sample subset: FACS-sorted CD8+CD4-CCR7+CD45RA+ naive T cells. All receptors come from a human donor in good health. Some libraries in this study had Jurkat cell RNA spiked in.

For this clonotype: A read error may explain this, as a much larger clone is one base away. This chain links TRBV4-3 with TRBJ1-5; D is uncertain. The germline CDR1 and CDR2 sequences are LGHNA and YSLEER. This CDR3 comprises 14 residues. V was pared by 5 bases and J by 5 bases, with 13 bases between. CDR3 in DNA: TGCGCCAGCAGCAAGGGCGTAGGCTATCAGCCCCAGCATTTT. This codes for CASSKGVGYQPQHF.

A few counts support this clonotype. The rearrangement joins TRBV6-5 to TRBJ2-5; no firm D call. The CDR3 length is 17 residues. V dropped 0 bases and J dropped 2 bases, with 16 bases sitting between them. Germline-derived CDR1 and CDR2 are MNHEY and SVGAGI. CDR3 in amino acids: CASSYSMTGPGQETQYF. The CDR3 region has the DNA TGTGCCAGCAGTTACTCGATGACGGGTCCTGGACAAGAGACCCAGTACTTC.

This clonotype appeared a few times. The gene calls are TRBV5-6 and TRBJ1-5, with D unresolved. Germline values: CDR1 SGHDT, CDR2 YYEEEE. Between the trimmed V and J ends, which lost 2 bases and 1 base, there was a span of 13 bases. The CDR3 has 16 amino acids. The CDR3 loop reads CASSFGFPESNQPQHF. DNA for the CDR3: TGTGCCAGCAGCTTCGGGTTTCCCGAAAGCAATCAGCCCCAGCATTTT.

This clonotype has just a few counts. The rearrangement joins TRBV7-9 to TRBJ2-7; the match to TRBD2 covers 9 bases. The germline gives CDR1 SEHNR, CDR2 FQNEAQ (reference sequence). V trimming: 4 bases; J trimming: 0 bases; junction bases outside the gene matches: 4. CDR3 size: 15 residues. This chain's CDR3 is CASSSGLAPSYEQYF. Here the CDR3 DNA reads TGTGCCAGCAGCTCGGGACTAGCTCCCTCCTACGAGCAGTACTTC.

This clonotype was seen ten or more times. This chain uses TRBV27 with TRBJ2-2, with a tentative D call TRBD1 (6 bases). The CDR3 has 15 residues. V was trimmed by 5 bases and J by 3 bases, leaving 13 bases between them. The germline CDR1 and CDR2 sequences are MNHEY and SMNVEV (reference sequence). CDR3 DNA sequence: TGTGCCAGCAGTCCAAGGACAGACTACACCGGGGAGCTGTTTTTT. Protein sequence: CASSPRTDYTGELFF.

This clonotype was counted between two and nine times. The chain combines TRBV30 with TRBJ2-3; 10 nucleotides agree with TRBD2. The J segment lost 3 bases and the V segment lost 2 bases, leaving 5 bases of the junction unmatched. The V gene's germline CDR1 is GTSNPN and CDR2 SVGIG (reference sequence). The length of the CDR3 is 15 residues. CDR3 protein: CAWSTSGGATDTQYF. CDR3 DNA sequence: TGTGCCTGGAGTACGAGCGGGGGGGCAACAGATACGCAGTATTTT.

This clonotype was recorded once. This may come from a read error, since a much larger clone is one base off. This chain connects TRBV7-2 to TRBJ2-7; D gene uncertain. Germline assignment: CDR1 SGHTA and CDR2 FQGNSA. Trimming took off 2 bases at V and 2 bases at J, with 10 bases between the two ends. This CDR3 comprises 14 residues. The CDR3 is CASSLSTMAYEQYF. In DNA, the CDR3 is TGTGCCAGCAGCTTAAGTACAATGGCCTACGAGCAGTACTTC. Supplemented by reference TRBV7-2 and TRBJ2-7, the full variable domain reads GAGVSQSPSNKVTEKGKDVELRCDPISGHTALYWYRQSLGQGLEFLIYFQGNSAPDKSGLPSDRFSAERTGGSVSTLTIQRTQQEDSAVYLCASSLSTMAYEQYFGPGTRLTVT.

About this clonotype: A much larger clonotype is one base distant, so this may be a read error. The chain links TRBV5-6 to TRBJ2-3; 8 nucleotides line up with TRBD2. This CDR3 is 16 amino acids long. Germline V lookup: CDR1 SGHDT, CDR2 YYEEEE. Here the CDR3 reads CVSSLARREVTDTQYF. The DNA for the CDR3 is TGTGTCAGCAGCTTGGCCAGGCGGGAGGTCACAGATACGCAGTATTTT. Together with reference TRBV5-6 and TRBJ2-3, the CDR3 gives the full variable domain: DAGVTQSPTHLIKTRGQQVTLRCSPKSGHDTVSWYQQALGQGPQFIFQYYEEEERQRGNFPDRFSGHQFPNYSSELNVNALLLGDSALYLCVSSLARREVTDTQYFGPGTRLTVL.

This clonotype has only a few counts. This sequence joins TRBV5-1 and TRBJ2-1; 7 positions match TRBD1. The J segment lost 8 bases and the V segment lost 4 bases, leaving 15 bases of the junction unmatched. The CDR3 sequence is 16 residues long. Germline V gene sequence: CDR1 SGHRS, CDR2 YFSETQ. CDR3 in DNA: TGCGCCAGCAGCATAGCGACAGGGTTCATTGCTCATGAGCAGTTCTTC. Amino acid sequence: CASSIATGFIAHEQFF.

This clonotype was recorded a few times. The chain employs TRBV6-2 or TRBV6-3 and TRBJ2-3, with D possibly TRBD2 on 6 matching bases. Germline V gene data show CDR1 as MNHEY and CDR2 as SVGEGT. Trimming pared 0 bases from V and 2 bases from J, leaving 15 bases between. This CDR3 region has 17 residues. The CDR3 region is CASSYSSVGGDTDTQYF. The CDR3 DNA sequence: TGTGCCAGCAGTTACTCATCTGTCGGGGGAGACACAGATACGCAGTATTTT.

This clonotype has a count of ten or more. The genes are TRBV7-9 and TRBJ2-3; TRBD1 matches at 7 bases. The CDR3 totals 14 residues. V shed 5 bases, J shed 13 bases, and the junction held 15 bases outside the gene matches. In germline, CDR1 is SEHNR, CDR2 FQNEAQ (reference sequence). The chain's CDR3 is CASSPRTGTTPKYF. CDR3 nucleotide sequence: TGTGCCAGCAGCCCGCGGACAGGCACTACCCCAAAGTATTTT.

CDR3 amino acids: CASSSEPSTDTQYF. CDR3 nucleotide sequence: TGTGCCAGCAGTAGCGAGCCTAGCACAGATACGCAGTATTTT. The V call is TRBV27, the J call TRBJ2-3; no definite D call. Germline CDR1 and CDR2: MNHEY and SMNVEV (reference sequence). The CDR3 totals 14 residues. Trimming took 5 bases from V and 0 from J, leaving 9 bases between them.

Ten or more counts support this clonotype. V is TRBV5-1 and J is TRBJ2-4; D remains ambiguous. V dropped 4 bases and J dropped 3 bases, with 14 bases sitting between them. The CDR3 is made up of 15 amino acids. Germline V lookup: CDR1 SGHRS, CDR2 YFSETQ. CDR3 protein: CASSPLVKVKNIQYF. The CDR3 coding sequence is TGCGCCAGCAGCCCCCTTGTGAAAGTCAAAAACATTCAGTACTTC.